This T cell receptor beta chain was recorded in a study of type 1 regulatory T cells. Overall study: T-allo10 is a Tr1-enriched, alloantigen-specific CD4 T cell product made in vitro.

The J segment lost 6 bases and the V segment lost 4 bases, leaving 13 bases of the junction unmatched. The CDR3 covers 17 residues. Germline V gene lookup returns CDR1 SGDLS and CDR2 YYNGEE. One entry per CDR3 protein, called by TCRdb with MiXCR from the reads. The sample includes 90,000 to 100,000 distinct CDR3 sequences, around 30% seen only once; the top ten take about 2.4%. Sequenced: CD4+ T cells, either the whole sample or a sorted fraction (not recorded which). The TCR comes from a human donor in good health. The chain recombines TRBV9 with TRBJ2-1, with TRBD2 matching 10 bases. The CDR3 DNA reads TGTGCCAGCAGCCTGTTACGAGCGGGAGGGCCGAGCAATGAGCAGTTCTTC. Amino acids: CASSLLRAGGPSNEQFF.